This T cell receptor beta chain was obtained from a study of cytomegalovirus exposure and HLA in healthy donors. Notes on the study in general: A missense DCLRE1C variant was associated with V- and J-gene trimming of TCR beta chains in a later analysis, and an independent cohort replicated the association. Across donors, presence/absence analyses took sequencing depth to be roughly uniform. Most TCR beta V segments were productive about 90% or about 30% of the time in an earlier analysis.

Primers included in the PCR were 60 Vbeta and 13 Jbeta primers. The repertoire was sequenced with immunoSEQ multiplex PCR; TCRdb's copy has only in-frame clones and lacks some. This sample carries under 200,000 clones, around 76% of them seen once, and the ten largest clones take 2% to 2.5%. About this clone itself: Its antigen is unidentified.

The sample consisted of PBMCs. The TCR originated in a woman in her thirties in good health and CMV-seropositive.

CDR3: CASSLSAHGDTEAFF. The CDR3, as DNA: TGTGCCAGCAGTTTATCGGCCCACGGGGACACTGAAGCTTTCTTT. The rearrangement joins TRBV27 to TRBJ1-1; D not certain. Germline-derived CDR1 and CDR2 are MNHEY and SMNVEV (reference sequence). The V end was cut by 0 bases, the J end by 3 bases, with 11 bases between. This CDR3 has 15 residues.